These T cell receptor beta chains were read from a single sample in a study of PD-L1 blockade in urothelial cancer. Libraries were prepared by immunoSEQ multiplex PCR; TCRdb keeps only in-frame clonotypes and omits some of them. The data show some 40,000 clones, about 82% seen once. The source material was PBMCs, sampled around atezolizumab (anti-PD-L1) treatment. Source of these receptors: a man older than 75 with urothelial cancer. The CDR3 runs from the conserved cysteine through the conserved F or W. Fields, in order: J gene, clone size, D gene, CDR3 length, V gene, CDR3 protein, CDR3 DNA. The D gene is left open where the match is weak. Where a row states a size, it is once, few, many or the class of an expanded clone; other rows omit it.

J gene: TRBJ1-1
clone size: -
D gene: TRBD1
CDR3 length: 14
V gene: TRBV11-2
CDR3 protein: CASSLAGGYTEAFF
CDR3 DNA: TGTGCCAGCAGCTTAGCAGGGGGCTACACTGAAGCTTTCTTT

J gene: TRBJ2-1
clone size: once
D gene: TRBD2
CDR3 length: 16
V gene: TRBV18
CDR3 protein: CASSPLRTSGSNEQFF
CDR3 DNA: TGTGCCAGCTCACCATTGCGGACTAGCGGGAGCAATGAGCAGTTCTTC

J gene: TRBJ2-5
clone size: -
D gene: TRBD1
CDR3 length: 15
V gene: TRBV28
CDR3 protein: CASILRQGALGTQYF
CDR3 DNA: TGTGCCAGCATCCTCCGACAGGGGGCGCTTGGGACCCAGTACTTC

J gene: TRBJ2-3
clone size: -
D gene: TRBD2
CDR3 length: 16
V gene: TRBV27
CDR3 protein: CASSFREGRKTDTQYF
CDR3 DNA: TGTGCCAGCAGTTTCAGGGAGGGAAGAAAGACAGATACGCAGTATTTT

J gene: TRBJ2-5
clone size: -
D gene: -
CDR3 length: 14
V gene: TRBV30
CDR3 protein: CAWRLDIPQETQYF
CDR3 DNA: TGTGCCTGGAGGTTAGACATACCCCAAGAGACCCAGTACTTC

J gene: TRBJ2-3
clone size: -
D gene: TRBD2
CDR3 length: 16
V gene: TRBV5-6
CDR3 protein: CASSLVRLASTDTQYF
CDR3 DNA: TGTGCCAGCAGCTTGGTGCGACTAGCGAGCACAGATACGCAGTATTTT

J gene: TRBJ1-3
clone size: once
D gene: -
CDR3 length: 14
V gene: TRBV7-7
CDR3 protein: CASSLTGNGNTIYF
CDR3 DNA: TGTGCCAGCAGCTTAACAGGGAACGGAAACACCATATATTTT

J gene: TRBJ2-5
clone size: -
D gene: -
CDR3 length: 14
V gene: TRBV5-1
CDR3 protein: CASSLEGLQETQYF
CDR3 DNA: TGCGCCAGCAGCTTGGAAGGACTCCAAGAGACCCAGTACTTC

J gene: TRBJ2-1
clone size: -
D gene: -
CDR3 length: 15
V gene: TRBV29-1
CDR3 protein: CSVEDFRERNNEQFF
CDR3 DNA: TGCAGCGTTGAAGACTTCCGGGAACGGAACAATGAGCAGTTCTTC

J gene: TRBJ2-3
clone size: -
D gene: TRBD2
CDR3 length: 15
V gene: TRBV28
CDR3 protein: CASSPPSGLTDTQYF
CDR3 DNA: TGTGCCAGCAGCCCACCTAGCGGTCTCACAGATACGCAGTATTTT

J gene: TRBJ2-7
clone size: -
D gene: TRBD2
CDR3 length: 16
V gene: TRBV5-4
CDR3 protein: CASSLFGLAGEGEQYF
CDR3 DNA: TGTGCCAGCAGCTTGTTTGGTCTAGCGGGAGAGGGTGAGCAGTACTTC

J gene: TRBJ2-5
clone size: -
D gene: -
CDR3 length: 14
V gene: TRBV19
CDR3 protein: CASSIIGYQETQYF
CDR3 DNA: TGTGCCAGTAGTATTATCGGGTACCAAGAGACCCAGTACTTC

J gene: TRBJ2-1
clone size: few
D gene: TRBD2
CDR3 length: 13
V gene: TRBV2
CDR3 protein: CASSRTTSGIQFF
CDR3 DNA: TGTGCCAGCAGTCGAACGACTAGCGGGATCCAGTTCTTC

J gene: TRBJ1-1
clone size: -
D gene: -
CDR3 length: 13
V gene: TRBV6-5
CDR3 protein: CASSYDSNTEAFF
CDR3 DNA: TGTGCCAGCAGTTACGACAGCAACACTGAAGCTTTCTTT

J gene: TRBJ2-2
clone size: -
D gene: TRBD1
CDR3 length: 16
V gene: TRBV5-8
CDR3 protein: CASSSAITGGTGELFF
CDR3 DNA: TGTGCCAGCAGCTCCGCAATAACAGGGGGCACCGGGGAGCTGTTTTTT

J gene: TRBJ2-3
clone size: -
D gene: TRBD2
CDR3 length: 18
V gene: TRBV5-4
CDR3 protein: CASSRRTSGRGGVDTQYF
CDR3 DNA: TGTGCCAGCAGCCGGCGGACTAGCGGGAGAGGTGGGGTAGATACGCAGTATTTT

J gene: TRBJ2-3
clone size: few
D gene: TRBD2
CDR3 length: 20
V gene: TRBV11-3
CDR3 protein: CASSLGVTSGNTPRTDTQYF
CDR3 DNA: TGTGCCAGCAGCTTAGGCGTGACTAGCGGGAATACCCCCCGCACAGATACGCAGTATTTT

J gene: TRBJ1-1
clone size: -
D gene: -
CDR3 length: 14
V gene: TRBV6-5
CDR3 protein: CASFRGGLNTEAFF
CDR3 DNA: TGTGCCAGCTTCCGGGGAGGGCTGAACACTGAAGCTTTCTTT

J gene: TRBJ1-4
clone size: -
D gene: TRBD1
CDR3 length: 14
V gene: TRBV9
CDR3 protein: CASSRDRVAEKLFF
CDR3 DNA: TGTGCCAGCAGCCGTGACAGGGTAGCTGAAAAACTGTTTTTT

J gene: TRBJ2-7
clone size: -
D gene: TRBD1
CDR3 length: 15
V gene: TRBV4-3
CDR3 protein: CASSQVDGTVYEQYF
CDR3 DNA: TGCGCCAGCAGCCAAGTCGATGGGACAGTCTACGAGCAGTACTTC

J gene: TRBJ2-5
clone size: -
D gene: -
CDR3 length: 15
V gene: TRBV6-1
CDR3 protein: CASSETGGVGETQYF
CDR3 DNA: TGTGCCAGCAGTGAAACAGGGGGGGTGGGAGAGACCCAGTACTTC

J gene: TRBJ2-4
clone size: -
D gene: TRBD2
CDR3 length: 19
V gene: TRBV4-3
CDR3 protein: CASSQDPSGRGGAKNIQYF
CDR3 DNA: TGCGCCAGCAGCCAAGATCCTAGCGGGAGGGGGGGAGCCAAAAACATTCAGTACTTC

J gene: TRBJ1-4
clone size: once
D gene: -
CDR3 length: 14
V gene: TRBV5-1
CDR3 protein: CASSLVNGNEKLFF
CDR3 DNA: TGCGCCAGCAGCTTGGTGAACGGTAATGAAAAACTGTTTTTT

J gene: TRBJ1-1
clone size: -
D gene: -
CDR3 length: 15
V gene: TRBV5-1
CDR3 protein: CASSRVGGRYTEAFF
CDR3 DNA: TGCGCCAGCAGCCGGGTGGGGGGTAGGTACACTGAAGCTTTCTTT

J gene: TRBJ2-7
clone size: -
D gene: TRBD2
CDR3 length: 15
V gene: TRBV5-1
CDR3 protein: CASSGNSGNSYEQYF
CDR3 DNA: TGCGCCAGCAGCGGAAACAGCGGGAACTCCTACGAGCAGTACTTC

J gene: TRBJ2-5
clone size: -
D gene: TRBD2
CDR3 length: 14
V gene: TRBV15
CDR3 protein: CATSRDRGRETQYF
CDR3 DNA: TGTGCCACCAGCAGAGACCGCGGGAGAGAGACCCAGTACTTC

J gene: TRBJ2-2
clone size: -
D gene: -
CDR3 length: 18
V gene: TRBV21-1
CDR3 protein: CASSNGTSGRIDTGELFF
CDR3 DNA: TGTGCCAGCAGCAACGGGACTAGCGGGAGGATAGACACCGGGGAGCTGTTTTTT

J gene: TRBJ2-5
clone size: -
D gene: TRBD1
CDR3 length: 16
V gene: TRBV25-1
CDR3 protein: CASSELERGRPGTQYF
CDR3 DNA: TGTGCCAGCAGTGAATTGGAGAGGGGGCGGCCAGGCACCCAGTACTTC

J gene: TRBJ2-3
clone size: once
D gene: -
CDR3 length: 15
V gene: TRBV6-1
CDR3 protein: CASRAGSGATDTQYF
CDR3 DNA: TGTGCCAGCAGGGCGGGTAGTGGTGCTACAGATACGCAGTATTTT

J gene: TRBJ2-3
clone size: once
D gene: -
CDR3 length: 14
V gene: TRBV18
CDR3 protein: CASSLQGSTDTQYF
CDR3 DNA: TGTGCCAGCTCACTACAGGGTAGCACAGATACGCAGTATTTT

J gene: TRBJ1-2
clone size: -
D gene: TRBD1
CDR3 length: 13
V gene: TRBV29-1
CDR3 protein: CSARDSSNYGYTF
CDR3 DNA: TGCAGCGCGCGGGACAGCAGTAACTATGGCTACACCTTC

J gene: TRBJ1-2
clone size: -
D gene: -
CDR3 length: 14
V gene: TRBV6-1
CDR3 protein: CASSEARQEYGYTF
CDR3 DNA: TGTGCCAGCAGTGAAGCGCGACAGGAGTATGGCTACACCTTC